Shown below are 7 T cell receptor beta chains from a single sample sequenced in a study of blood T cell repertoires in COVID-19. This table comes from immunoSEQ multiplex PCR, and its TCRdb copy is limited to in-frame clones, with some not included. Of around 210,000 clones listed, 70% to 90% were seen once; the top ten hold roughly 4.6%. Source material: peripheral blood. The receptors originated from a man aged 50 to 59 with COVID-19, enrolled during active disease.

The chain has TRBV5-1 and TRBJ2-7, with 9 bases matching TRBD1. Germline lookup yields CDR1 SGHRS and CDR2 YFSETQ. Trimming removed 3 bases from V and 5 bases from J; junction bases left unmatched: 6. This CDR3 region has 14 residues. CDR3 nucleotides: TGCGCCAGCAGCTCCACAGGGGGCGGTGACGAGCAGTACTTC. Translating gives CASSSTGGGDEQYF.

The chain combines TRBV19 with TRBJ2-3; the match to TRBD2 covers 8 bases. The CDR3 extends over 14 amino acids. The V segment lost 5 bases and the J segment 5 bases; nucleotides outside the gene matches: 6. Germline CDR1 and CDR2: LNHDA and SQIVND (reference sequence). DNA of the CDR3: TGTGCCAGTAGTGATAGCGGGGCAATAGATACGCAGTATTTT. Translated, it gives CASSDSGAIDTQYF.

V and J are TRBV5-1 and TRBJ2-7; possibly TRBD1 for D (6 bases). The germline V and J ends were trimmed by 3 bases and 4 bases, with 14 bases remaining between them. Germline V gene sequence: CDR1 SGHRS, CDR2 YFSETQ. The CDR3 runs 14 residues. The CDR3 sequence: CASSSAGDLYEQYF. CDR3 coding DNA: TGCGCCAGCAGCTCGGCAGGGGATCTTTACGAGCAGTACTTC. Full variable domain (outside the CDR3, taken from reference TRBV5-1 and TRBJ2-7): KAGVTQTPRYLIKTRGQQVTLSCSPISGHRSVSWYQQTPGQGLQFLFEYFSETQRNKGNFPGRFSGRQFSNSRSEMNVSTLELGDSALYLCASSSAGDLYEQYFGPGTRLTVT.

The chain couples TRBV18 to TRBJ1-1, with 9 bases lining up with TRBD1. Germline CDR1 and CDR2: KGHSH and LQKENI. The CDR3 extends over 17 amino acids. V was pared by 5 bases and J by 4 bases, with 14 bases of the junction left unmatched. The CDR3: CASSTSTGGRWGTEAFF. The DNA for the CDR3 is TGTGCCAGCTCAACCTCAACAGGGGGCCGCTGGGGCACTGAAGCTTTCTTT.

The table lists this clone with a count of one. The V call is TRBV5-1, the J call TRBJ2-4; 7 positions agree with TRBD1. Germline CDR1 reads SGHRS; CDR2 reads YFSETQ. CDR3 size: 17 residues. The J segment lost 1 base and the V segment lost 2 bases, leaving 9 bases of the junction unmatched. As DNA, the CDR3 is TGCGCCAGCAGCTTACGACCTACAGGGGAGGCCAAAAACATTCAGTACTTC. Translation: CASSLRPTGEAKNIQYF.

The chain combines TRBV11-3 with TRBJ1-1; no clear D. The CDR3 is 13 residues long. V was clipped by 0 bases and J by 7 bases, with 9 bases between them. CDR1 is SGHNT and CDR2 is YENEEA in the germline V gene. The CDR3 nucleotides read TGTGCCAGCAGCTTAGATAGCGGGGATGAAGCTTTCTTT. Translating it yields CASSLDSGDEAFF.

This sequence joins TRBV13 and TRBJ2-3; 14 bases fit TRBD2. With 5 bases clipped from V and 2 bases from J, the junction kept 6 bases outside the gene matches. Germline loops: CDR1 PRHDT, CDR2 FYEKMQ (reference sequence). The CDR3 spans 17 residues. CDR3 DNA sequence: TGTGCCAGCAGCCCGAGACTAGCGGGGGGGAACACAGATACGCAGTATTTT. This gives the protein CASSPRLAGGNTDTQYF.